The 17 T cell receptor beta chains below come from one sample, sequenced in a study of graft-versus-host responses after intestinal transplantation. Profiling relied on immunoSEQ multiplex PCR, and the TCRdb table lists in-frame clones only, not all of them. There are roughly 93,000 clones in the sample; approximately 92% occur only once, and 0.49% lies in the top ten. These TCRs are of unknown antigen specificity. The source material was unstimulated CD8+ T cells sorted from spleen or lymph node cells, sampled before intestinal transplant. The receptor source for this set is a human donor who received an intestinal transplant.

This clone was recorded a few times. The chain carries TRBV27 and TRBJ1-2; 8 bases are a match to TRBD1. V lost 3 bases and J lost 4; bases outside the gene matches: 10. The CDR3 has 16 amino acids. Germline CDR1 and CDR2: MNHEY and SMNVEV (reference sequence). CDR3 amino acids: CASSLGVSGQAYGYTF. CDR3 coding DNA: TGTGCCAGCAGTTTGGGAGTTTCGGGACAGGCCTATGGCTACACCTTC.

The chain joins TRBV15 to TRBJ1-2; D might be TRBD1 (5 bases). This CDR3 contains 15 residues. Trimming cost V 6 bases and J 5 bases, with 19 bases left between them. Per the germline V gene, CDR1 is LNHNV and CDR2 is YYDKDF (reference sequence). The CDR3 reads CATSMGQGLRYGYTF. CDR3 nucleotide sequence: TGTGCCACCAGTATGGGGCAGGGATTGCGGTATGGCTACACCTTC.

This clone occurred a few times. The V gene is TRBV5-8, the J gene TRBJ2-7; maybe TRBD2 (6 bases). Trimming removed 4 bases from V and 3 bases from J, with 8 bases in between. The CDR3 consists of 12 residues. Germline V gene sequence: CDR1 SGHTS, CDR2 YDEGEE. CDR3 residues: CASSIGSYEQYF. DNA of the CDR3: TGTGCCAGCAGCATCGGGAGCTACGAGCAGTACTTC. Looking up the rest from reference TRBV5-8 and TRBJ2-7 gives the full variable domain: EAGVTQSPTHLIKTRGQQATLRCSPISGHTSVYWYQQALGLGLQFLLWYDEGEERNRGNFPPRFSGRQFPNYSSELNVNALELEDSALYLCASSIGSYEQYFGPGTRLTVT.

The chain combines TRBV2 with TRBJ2-5, with 8 nucleotides matching TRBD1. The closer fit of TRBJ2-7 to the DNA end suggests the J call may be wrong. Germline V lookup: CDR1 SNHLY, CDR2 FYNNEI. The CDR3 runs to 18 residues. CDR3 in amino acids: CASSGISNGQGVSYEQYF. In DNA, the CDR3 is TGTGCCAGCAGCGGGATAAGTAACGGACAGGGTGTCAGCTACGAGCAGTACTTC.

V gene TRBV27 combines with J gene TRBJ2-7, with 9 bases aligning to TRBD2. Germline lookup yields CDR1 MNHEY and CDR2 SMNVEV (reference sequence). After removal of 7 bases from V and 4 bases from J, the junction contained 11 bases not matched to a gene. This CDR3 spans 15 amino acids. The DNA for the CDR3 is TGTGCCAGCATCTCTTCGACTAGCGGCAAGTACGAGCAGTACTTC. Encoded protein: CASISSTSGKYEQYF.

The genes are TRBV30 and TRBJ2-2, with TRBD1 matching 9 bases. With V trimmed by 3 bases and J by 1 base, 15 bases remained unmatched. Per germline, CDR1 GTSNPN and CDR2 SVGIG (reference sequence). The CDR3 covers 19 residues. Here the CDR3 reads CAWSHNRDREFRNTGELFF. CDR3 in DNA: TGTGCCTGGAGCCACAACCGGGACAGGGAGTTTAGGAACACCGGGGAGCTGTTTTTT.

This clone was recorded once. This chain links TRBV5-1 with TRBJ1-1; maybe TRBD1 (5 bases). Germline lookup yields CDR1 SGHRS and CDR2 YFSETQ. V lost 1 base to trimming and J lost 0 bases, with 10 bases between them. This CDR3 is 15 amino acids long. Written as DNA, the CDR3 is TGCGCCAGCAGCTTGTGGCGGGGACTGAACACTGAAGCTTTCTTT. Translation gives CASSLWRGLNTEAFF. The whole variable domain, filled in from reference TRBV5-1 and TRBJ1-1, reads KAGVTQTPRYLIKTRGQQVTLSCSPISGHRSVSWYQQTPGQGLQFLFEYFSETQRNKGNFPGRFSGRQFSNSRSEMNVSTLELGDSALYLCASSLWRGLNTEAFFGQGTRLTVV.

The rearrangement uses TRBV27 and TRBJ2-1; 11 bases line up with TRBD1. CDR1 MNHEY and CDR2 SMNVEV come from the germline V gene (reference sequence). This CDR3 has 15 amino acids. With 5 bases clipped from V and 6 bases from J, the junction kept 6 bases outside the gene matches. This CDR3 is CASSLGQGAPNEQFF. In nucleotides, the CDR3 is TGTGCCAGCAGTCTAGGACAGGGGGCGCCCAATGAGCAGTTCTTC.

The table lists this clone with a count of one. The V gene is TRBV10-2, the J gene TRBJ2-1; 8 nucleotides align to TRBD2. Germline CDR1 reads WSHSY; CDR2 reads SAAADI. J lost 1 base, V lost 5 bases, and 7 bases had no gene match. The CDR3 runs 16 residues. CDR3 nucleotide sequence: TGCGCCAGCAGTCACATCACTAGCGGTTCCTACAATGAGCAGTTCTTC. It yields the protein CASSHITSGSYNEQFF.

This chain links TRBV27 with TRBJ2-3, with 7 nucleotides matching TRBD1. The germline gives CDR1 MNHEY, CDR2 SMNVEV (reference sequence). The length of the CDR3 is 16 residues. With V trimmed by 7 bases and J by 0 bases, 10 bases remained unmatched. The CDR3 region has the DNA TGTGCCAGCACGACTAAAGGGGGCACTAGCACAGATACGCAGTATTTT. Translation gives CASTTKGGTSTDTQYF.

The chain is built from TRBV4-1 and TRBJ1-2; D is undetermined. Trimming cost V 1 base and J 4 bases, with 16 bases left between them. Looked up from germline, CDR1 is MGHRA and CDR2 is YSYEKL. CDR3 length equals 16 residues. CDR3 protein: CASSQVAGGSVYGYTF. CDR3 DNA sequence: TGCGCCAGCAGCCAAGTAGCGGGCGGTAGCGTCTATGGCTACACCTTC.

CDR3 amino acids: CASSLDPGLAVDGEQFF. DNA for the CDR3: TGCGCCAGCAGCCTAGATCCGGGACTAGCGGTCGACGGTGAGCAGTTCTTC. The gene calls are TRBV5-1 and TRBJ2-1; 11 positions match TRBD2. CDR3 length equals 17 residues. CDR1 and CDR2 (germline): SGHRS, YFSETQ. V lost 4 bases to trimming and J lost 9 bases; unmatched junction nucleotides: 15.

This chain uses TRBV4-1 with TRBJ2-4; 7 bases map to TRBD1. This CDR3 region has 13 residues. Germline values: CDR1 MGHRA, CDR2 YSYEKL. V was pared by 6 bases and J by 8 bases, with 7 bases of the junction left unmatched. The CDR3 coding sequence is TGCGCCAGCAGTCACAGGGGCCGTGACATTCAGTACTTC. This gives the protein CASSHRGRDIQYF.

The chain links TRBV28 to TRBJ2-3, with D possibly matching TRBD2 (6 bases). Trimming cost V 6 bases and J 4 bases, with 26 bases left between them. Germline V gene sequence: CDR1 MDHEN, CDR2 SYDVKM. CDR3 length: 18 amino acids. The CDR3: CASSSPSFLGGGADTQYF. The DNA of the CDR3 is TGTGCCAGCAGCTCACCCTCCTTTCTGGGAGGAGGAGCAGATACGCAGTATTTT.

The chain has TRBV28 and TRBJ2-2, with 8 bases lining up with TRBD1. The CDR3 has 16 amino acids. In germline, CDR1 is MDHEN, CDR2 SYDVKM. After removal of 1 base from V and 4 bases from J, the junction contained 5 bases not matched to a gene. This chain's CDR3 is CASSLFTDRGTGELFF. The CDR3 DNA reads as TGTGCCAGCAGTTTATTTACCGACAGGGGCACCGGGGAGCTGTTTTTT.

The gene calls are TRBV12-5 and TRBJ2-3, with D unclear. The germline CDR1 and CDR2 sequences are LGHNT and FRNRAP. Deletions cut 6 bases from V and 2 bases from J, with 21 bases between. The CDR3 consists of 17 residues. CDR3 DNA: TGTGCTAGTGGACCCCGGGTTTCGGATGTGTACACAGATACGCAGTATTTT. Translated: CASGPRVSDVYTDTQYF.

In its sample, this clone was seen once. The rearrangement links TRBV5-4 to TRBJ1-4; D unclear. The CDR3 totals 15 residues. V was pared by 0 bases and J by 3 bases, with 9 bases between. Germline V lookup: CDR1 SGHNT, CDR2 YYREEE (reference sequence). CDR3 residues: CASSLGGVPNEKLFF. For the CDR3, the DNA is TGTGCCAGCAGCTTGGGGGGAGTACCTAATGAAAAACTGTTTTTT.